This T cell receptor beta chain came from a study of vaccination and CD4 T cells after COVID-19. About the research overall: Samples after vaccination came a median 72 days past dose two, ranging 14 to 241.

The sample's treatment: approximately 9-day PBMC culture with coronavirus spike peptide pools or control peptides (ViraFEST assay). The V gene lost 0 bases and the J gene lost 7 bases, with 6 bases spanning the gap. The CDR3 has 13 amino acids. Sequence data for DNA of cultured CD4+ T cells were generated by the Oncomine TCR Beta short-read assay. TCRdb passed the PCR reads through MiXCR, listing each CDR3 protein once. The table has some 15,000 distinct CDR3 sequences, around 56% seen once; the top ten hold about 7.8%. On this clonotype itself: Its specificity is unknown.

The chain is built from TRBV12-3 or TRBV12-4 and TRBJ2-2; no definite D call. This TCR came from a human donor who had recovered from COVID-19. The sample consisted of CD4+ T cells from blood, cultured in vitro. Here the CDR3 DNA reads TGTGCCAGCAGTTTAGCGCAGAACGGGGAGCTGTTTTTT. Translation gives CASSLAQNGELFF.